This TCR beta chain was recovered during a study of CD8 T cells in ankylosing spondylitis listed by TCRdb under 2017. Background for the entire study: The study set out to find disease-linked TCR variants by profiling T cell receptor beta repertoires in ankylosing spondylitis patients and healthy donors. Peripheral blood was sampled, and synovial fluid was additionally collected from ankylosing spondylitis patients. The full study cohort comprised around 25 ankylosing spondylitis patients and roughly 100 healthy donors.

Via the germline V gene (reference sequence), CDR1 is DFQATT and CDR2 SNEGSKA. Cut back by 0 bases and 2 bases, the V and J ends lie 10 bases apart. The CDR3, from cysteine to phenylalanine, totals 14 residues. The read is trimmed to its CDR3 DNA, 42 bases read in frame from base 1. Only a few counts were recorded for this clonotype. What this receptor recognizes is not known. No much larger clone is present one base from it, and per-base qualities are unavailable. Beyond this particular receptor, the publication reports: A TCR beta motif of several highly homologous amino acid variants appeared characteristic of blood from ankylosing spondylitis patients. Some of the motif variants had been reported before in the synovial fluid and blood of reactive arthritis patients, a finding that suggests common disease-initiation mechanisms. The disease-linked clones had a CD8+ phenotype and were found at relatively low frequencies in peripheral blood. Significant enrichment of the disease-linked clones was reported in matched synovial fluid samples from ankylosing spondylitis patients.

The sample was run on an Illumina HiSeq 2500. Quantitative 5'-RACE with molecular barcodes was used to prepare TCR beta libraries. In the original analysis: Disease-linked TCR variants were identified with a new computational method built on a probabilistic model of VDJ rearrangement. The public reads were reanalyzed by TCRdb: fastp trimming at Q25, MiXCR alignment, in-frame beta chains only. CDR3 protein duplicates are merged, each entry listing the most common genes and DNA. TCRdb assigned the V and J calls; the authors' analysis was not used. The sample table shows approximately 540,000 distinct CDR3 sequences, and 10% to 15% are seen once. The ten largest clonotypes hold over 6.5% of the sample.

The origin of this receptor is a male donor with ankylosing spondylitis. The sequenced sample was blood, either unsorted or a sorted T cell fraction (not recorded which). This chain is built from TRBV20-1 and TRBJ2-5; no confident D gene assignment can be made. The base sequence is TGCAGTGCTAGAGATCGGGTGAGACAAGAGACCCAGTACTTC. This gives the protein CSARDRVRQETQYF.